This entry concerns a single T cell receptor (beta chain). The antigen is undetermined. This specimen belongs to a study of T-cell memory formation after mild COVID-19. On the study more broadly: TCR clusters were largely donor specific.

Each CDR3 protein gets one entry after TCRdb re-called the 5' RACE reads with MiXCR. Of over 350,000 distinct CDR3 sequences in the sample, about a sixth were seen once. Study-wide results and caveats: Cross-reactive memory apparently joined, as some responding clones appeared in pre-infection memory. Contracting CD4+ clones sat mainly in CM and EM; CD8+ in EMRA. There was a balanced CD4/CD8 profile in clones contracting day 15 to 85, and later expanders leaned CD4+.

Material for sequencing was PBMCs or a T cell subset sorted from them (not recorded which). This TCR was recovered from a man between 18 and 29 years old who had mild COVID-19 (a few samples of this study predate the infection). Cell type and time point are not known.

The CDR3 sequence: CASSLDRGQGHNEQFF. DNA for the CDR3: TGTGCCAGCAGCTTAGATCGGGGACAGGGGCACAATGAGCAGTTCTTC. The chain recombines TRBV7-8 with TRBJ2-1; 10 nucleotides match TRBD1. Germline CDR1 SGHVS, CDR2 FQNEAQ. V shed 1 base and J 5 bases; nucleotides not matched to a gene: 5. This CDR3 is built from 16 residues. The full variable domain, rest sourced from reference TRBV7-8 and TRBJ2-1, is GAGVSQSPRYKVAKRGQDVALRCDPISGHVSLFWYQQALGQGPEFLTYFQNEAQLDKSGLPSDRFFAERPEGSVSTLKIQRTQQEDSAVYLCASSLDRGQGHNEQFFGPGTRLTVL.